Presented here are 2 T cell receptor beta chains from one specimen sequenced in a study of blood T cell repertoires in COVID-19. Profiled with immunoSEQ multiplex PCR; TCRdb holds only in-frame clones, not every one. Among 200,000 to 250,000 clones, roughly 90% were seen once, and the ten largest hold about 4.6%. The sequenced sample was PBMCs or T cells enriched from blood (not recorded which). The receptors shown here come from a woman aged 25 to 45 who had been exposed to COVID-19.

The chain has TRBV9 and TRBJ1-1; the D is unclear. Germline-derived CDR1 and CDR2 are SGDLS and YYNGEE. Trimming removed 4 bases at V and 1 base at J, with 17 bases between. The CDR3 spans 16 residues. In DNA, the CDR3 is TGTGCCAGCAGCCCGCCGGGTTGGGTCGGGAACACTGAAGCTTTCTTT. It codes for CASSPPGWVGNTEAFF.

The chain is built from TRBV9 and TRBJ1-1; D gene uncertain. Looked up from germline, CDR1 is SGDLS and CDR2 is YYNGEE. V gave up 4 bases and J gave up 1 base, with 8 bases separating them. The length of the CDR3 is 13 residues. The chain's CDR3 is CASSSPGNTEAFF. The DNA of the CDR3 is TGTGCCAGCAGCTCCCCAGGGAACACTGAAGCTTTCTTT.